This is a list of T cell receptor beta chains from one sample in a study of shared clonotypes between healthy human individuals. Profiled with immunoSEQ multiplex PCR; TCRdb holds only in-frame clones, not every one. The sample consists of about half a million clones, around 79% of them appearing once. The sample taken for sequencing was PBMCs. The receptors were sampled from a woman between 40 and 55 years old in good health. Some clones in this sample may be carry-over from other donors' samples. Each CDR3 is given with its conserved first and last residue.

CDR3aa,v_gene
CASSLISLPLTGNTIYF,TRBV28
CASSPRTPTLDDNEQFF,TRBV18
CASSKDSGANVLTF,TRBV6-5
CASSSRLAGDEQYF,TRBV11-3
CASSPQRRAGGLDEQYF,TRBV5-8
CASSDSADPFTGELFF,TRBV7-2
CASSLTRAGTEAFF,TRBV18
CASSSGSYNEQFF,TRBV5-6
CVSSSDRYEQYF,TRBV28
CATAGTGAREQYF,TRBV6-1
CASSFDEKLFF,TRBV7-9
CASSLGGEGQPQHF,TRBV7-9
CAWSVSRASNYGYTF,TRBV30
CASSLDTGGTEAFF,TRBV13
CAWSVGDYGKLFF,TRBV30
CASSPTRGGHQPQHF,TRBV19
CAWSRNTIYF,TRBV30
CASSLVGPDTQYF,TRBV28
CAISGLQSGQYF,TRBV10-3
CASTSGTGGPTNTEAFF,TRBV5-1
CASSQRGSLASLTDTQYF,TRBV5-1
CASSGAENQPQHF,TRBV6-1
CASSPDRTSSYEQYF,TRBV5-1
CASSLGGRQETQYF,TRBV5-4
CASSMPGLGNTGELFF,TRBV5-4
CASSGGGQETQYF,TRBV9
CASSRGNEQYF,TRBV9
CASSSGTGLLRTGELFF,TRBV7-3
CASSDTDTGELFF,TRBV6-4
CASSPVTGVTLNTEAFF,TRBV28
CASSAGSNYGYTF,TRBV25-1
CASRDKGGLDEQFF,TRBV6-1
CASSSMTSGKSSYNEQFF,TRBV13
CASSSAGEQETQYF,TRBV6-6
CAISAGTGQGAGGNTIYF,TRBV10-3
CASRASENTGELFF,TRBV2
CASSQNKITSGRPYEQYF,TRBV4-1
CAISESTGSNEQFF,TRBV10-3
CASSSPDSLGTQYF,TRBV27
CASSPAGGRVNTEAFF,TRBV7-2
CASSPGGSSYNEQFF,TRBV5-1
CASSSQGVPYEQYF,TRBV19
CSVDLQGDQETQYF,TRBV29-1